This TCR beta chain is drawn from a study of blood T cells in healthy people across ages. Together with a sample-barcoded 5' primer, a J-beta primer mix was included in a second PCR lasting roughly 6 to 12 cycles. MiXCR was run by TCRdb on the 5' RACE reads, yielding one entry per CDR3 protein. Seen here are around 1,700,000 distinct CDR3 sequences, 25% to 30% observed once, and the top ten hold 7.7%. Notes on the study in general: Donor CMV infection status was unknown, possibly confounding age-related changes in expanded clonotypes.

Concerning this clonotype: Its antigen is not identified.

Germline V CDR1 and CDR2: DFQATT, SNEGSKA (reference sequence). The V segment lost 6 bases and the J segment 4 bases; nucleotides outside the gene matches: 12. The CDR3 has 15 amino acids. The chain employs TRBV20-1 and TRBJ2-3; 8 positions match TRBD2. The sequence derives from a woman in her 30s in good health. The sequenced material came from blood. In DNA form, the CDR3 reads TGCAGTGCCCGGAGGCGGGGGGCTAGCTCAGATACGCAGTATTTT. It is translated as CSARRRGASSDTQYF.